This TCR beta chain appears in the sequencing data of a study of neurological immune-mediated disorders. Stated time point: longitudinal time-point 2. This clonotype came up a few times. TCRdb called the 5' RACE reads again in MiXCR, with one record for every CDR3 protein. The sample lists some 45,000 distinct CDR3 sequences, about 12% occurring once. This receptor was identified in a male donor with HTLV-1-associated myelopathy (HAM/TSP). The sequenced sample consisted of PBMCs.

The CDR3 DNA is TGTGCCAGCAGTAGGGCCGTTAGCAATCAGCCCCAGCATTTT. Its protein product is CASSRAVSNQPQHF. The chain couples TRBV6-1 to TRBJ1-5; D is unresolved. Deletions cut 5 bases from V and 0 bases from J, with 8 bases between. CDR1 MNHNS and CDR2 SASEGT come from the germline V gene. This CDR3 contains 14 residues.